The clone carrying this T cell receptor (beta chain) was detected many times. CDR1 is SGHNT, CDR2 YYREEE, per germline (reference sequence). This CDR3 comprises 14 residues. Unmatched junction bases numbered 5, after V lost 4 bases and J lost 2 bases. Every patient had bone marrow sampled while the disease was active. Molecular barcoded adaptors covering alpha/delta and beta/gamma chains were used on approximately 440 ng RNA. TCRdb itself ran the reads through MiXCR, one entry per CDR3 protein. The table includes 40,000 to 50,000 distinct CDR3 sequences, over 10% detected once. These data originate in a study of read filtering for tumor transcriptome and immune sequencing.

Sample: a population of CD138-negative cells sorted from bone marrow. This chain connects TRBV5-4 to TRBJ2-5; 7 bases align to TRBD1. The sequence was collected from a donor at least 40 years old with multiple myeloma. The CDR3 DNA is TGTGCCAGCAGCAGCGGACAGGCGCAAGAGACCCAGTACTTC. It encodes CASSSGQAQETQYF.